This TCR beta chain was retrieved from a study of T cells after posttransplantation cyclophosphamide. General study results and limits: Tissue-infiltrating T cells from skin or gut overlapped little with blood T cells. Later post-transplant blood repertoires were often dominated by donor CD8+ memory clones. Recipient CMV seropositivity and CMV reactivation strongly tracked TRB clonality.

As for this clone: Its antigen is currently unknown.

The CDR3 runs to 13 residues. Per the germline V gene, CDR1 is KGHSH and CDR2 is LQKENI. The V gene lost 2 bases and the J gene lost 4 bases, with 8 bases spanning the gap. The table came from immunoSEQ multiplex PCR; TCRdb's copy has only in-frame clones and leaves some out. The sample yields some 47,000 clones, just over 85% seen once. The clonotype originates from a man younger than 40 with a blood cancer, CMV-positive, and with a related stem cell donor. The chain links TRBV18 to TRBJ2-5; D gene uncertain. The specimen sequenced was PBMCs. This chain's CDR3 is CASSPITRETQYF. Here the CDR3 DNA reads TGTGCCAGCTCACCAATTACGCGAGAGACCCAGTACTTC.